The sequence of this T cell receptor beta chain was determined in a study of T cells in Graves' hyperthyroidism and ophthalmopathy (dated by TCRdb to between 2018 and 2021). The study in broad terms: Peripheral blood was sampled at the time of initial diagnosis, prior to any treatment. A discovery cohort of about 96 patients, fewer than 50 with Graves' ophthalmopathy and approximately 60 with stable Graves' hyperthyroidism, was used to find distinguishing TCR V-J signatures. Prospective prediction of ophthalmopathy was tested in an independent validation cohort of some 19 hyperthyroidism patients and 15 to 17 patients who later progressed to ophthalmopathy. The 95 to 100 discovery patients were randomly divided into training and test sets at a 7:3 ratio. In addition, the study compared T-cell repertoires in thyroid tissue and in blood from roughly 6 Graves' hyperthyroidism patients. Following sampling, methimazole starting at 30 mg daily was given to hyperthyroidism patients, and high-dose intravenous methylprednisolone was given to ophthalmopathy patients. The paper reports TCR Vbeta CDR3 sequencing of roughly 140 peripheral blood samples: under 45 ophthalmopathy, roughly 74 hyperthyroidism and 17 progressor patients. Here is what the overall study found, with its caveats: Ophthalmopathy was separated from stable hyperthyroidism by a 13 V-J signature model, with around 90% sensitivity and 81% to 83% specificity obtained in cross-validation and 80%/75% obtained in testing. In validation, the model predicted progression to ophthalmopathy a median of 6.5 months before onset, with over 55% sensitivity and 72.22% specificity. Most expanded thyroid clonotypes (frequency above 0.001) were also found in blood, which suggests that blood repertoires may mirror thyroid immune responses. No statistical method was used to fix the sample size in advance, and group allocation was not hidden from the investigators.

According to the germline V gene, CDR1 reads SGHVS and CDR2 reads FQNEAQ. Trimmed from V: 1 base; trimmed from J: 4 bases; junction bases lacking a gene match: 6. From the cysteine through the phenylalanine, the CDR3 covers 16 amino acids. Only CDR3 DNA is held: 48 bases, read in frame from base 1. This clonotype was seen a handful of times. Its antigen is not yet known. Within one base of it there is no much larger clone, and no base qualities were kept. Stable Graves' hyperthyroidism was defined as the absence of progression to ophthalmopathy over 18 months of follow-up. Hyperthyroidism patients were newly diagnosed, with disease duration under 2 months, and aged 18 to 65 years. Any patient with an uncontrolled infection, another autoimmune disease, pregnancy or lactation was excluded. Clinical symptoms, serum thyroxine and TRAb, thyroid ultrasound, and orbital computed tomography formed the basis for the diagnoses. PBMCs were separated from approximately 10 ml of fresh peripheral blood using Ficoll-Paque density gradient centrifugation. Total RNA was extracted with Trizol reagent, and quality was checked on an Agilent 2100 Bioanalyzer.

The TCR beta CDR3 regions were amplified from the RNA transcripts. A first-round RT-PCR of the TCR CDR3 used the HTBI primer set with the Qiagen OneStep RT-PCR kit. A second multiplex PCR round built the libraries, followed by size selection and purification. Sequencing of the libraries was done on an Illumina HiSeq2000 using paired-end 100 bp reads. On the authors' methods: SOAPnuke was used to process the raw data, with reads discarded if the reads contained adapters or uncalled bases, had a mean Phred below 15, or lacked an exact constant-primer or identifier match. High-quality paired reads were merged using COPE v1.2.5, and each unique nucleotide sequence was defined as a clonotype. Clonotypes were aligned to IMGT TRBV, TRBD and TRBJ reference segments using MiTCR v1.1. Only V-J combinations with frequency above 0.0001, covering about 99% of repertoires, were analysed. The TCS score was defined as F50 (clonal expansion) divided by E x V (chaos), with BLOSUM62-based TCRdist calculated between CDR3 peptides within each V-J. Welch's t-statistics and random forest reduced several hundred V-J features to about 12, which were used in a naive Bayes classifier (R e1071). TCRdb's own reprocessing of the public reads used fastp at Q25 and MiXCR and kept productive beta chains. Each record represents a unique CDR3 protein, reported with the most common genes and DNA among its rows. Clone size and V and J calls follow TCRdb, not the original study. Counted in this sample were 600,000 to 900,000 distinct CDR3 sequences; around 17% of them appeared once. Around 7.7% of the sample rests with the top ten.

The specimen was blood. This receptor was taken from a man between 18 and 29 years old with Graves' hyperthyroidism. The chain employs TRBV7-8 and TRBJ1-3, with TRBD1 matching 8 junction bases. The CDR3 protein is CASSLDRDRLGNTIYF. The DNA is TGTGCCAGCAGCTTAGACCGGGACAGGCTCGGAAACACCATATATTTT.